This T cell receptor beta chain was obtained from a study of blood T cell repertoires in COVID-19. Across over 20 US areas, participants ranged in age from about 18 to 90 years. Profiled with immunoSEQ multiplex PCR; TCRdb holds only in-frame clones, not every one. The sample lists about 400,000 clones; under 90% were seen once. Germline V gives CDR1 SEHNR, CDR2 FQNEAQ (reference sequence). CDR3 length: 14 amino acids. V was pared by 4 bases and J by 4 bases, with 10 bases between. Input material: PBMCs or T cells enriched from blood (not recorded which). The source of this sequence is a woman aged 25 to 45 who had recovered from COVID-19. This chain uses TRBV7-9 with TRBJ2-2; TRBD1 might be the D (6 bases). The CDR3 sequence: CASSYRDVTGELFF. CDR3 DNA: TGTGCCAGCAGCTACAGGGACGTCACCGGGGAGCTGTTTTTT.